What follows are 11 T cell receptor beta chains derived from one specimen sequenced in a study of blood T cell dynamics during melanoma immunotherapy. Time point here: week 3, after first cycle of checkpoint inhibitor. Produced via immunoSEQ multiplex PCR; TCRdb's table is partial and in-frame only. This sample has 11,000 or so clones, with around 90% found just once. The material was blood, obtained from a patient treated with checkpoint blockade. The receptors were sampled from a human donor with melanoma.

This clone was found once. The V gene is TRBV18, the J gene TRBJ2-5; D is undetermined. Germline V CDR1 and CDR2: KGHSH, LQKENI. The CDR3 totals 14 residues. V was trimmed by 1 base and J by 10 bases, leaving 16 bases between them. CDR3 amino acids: CASSPLGTPSDQYF. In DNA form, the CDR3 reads TGTGCCAGCTCACCACTGGGTACCCCTTCGGACCAGTACTTC.

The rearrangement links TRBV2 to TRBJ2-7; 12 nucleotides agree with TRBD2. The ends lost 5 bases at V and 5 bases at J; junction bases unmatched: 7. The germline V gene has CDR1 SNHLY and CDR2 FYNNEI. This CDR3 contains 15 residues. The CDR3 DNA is TGTGCCAGCAGTTCACTAGCGGGAGGACCCCACGAGCAGTACTTC. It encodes CASSSLAGGPHEQYF.

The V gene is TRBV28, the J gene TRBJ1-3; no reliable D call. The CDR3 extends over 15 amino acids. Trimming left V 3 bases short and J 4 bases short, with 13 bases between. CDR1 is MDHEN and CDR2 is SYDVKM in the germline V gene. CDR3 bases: TGTGCCAGCAGTTTCTCACCGCTGGTCGGAAACACCATATATTTT. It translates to CASSFSPLVGNTIYF.

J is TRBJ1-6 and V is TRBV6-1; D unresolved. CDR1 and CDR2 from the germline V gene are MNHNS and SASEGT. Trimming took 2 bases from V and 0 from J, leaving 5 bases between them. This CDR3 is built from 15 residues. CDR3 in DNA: TGTGCCAGCAGTGAATGGAGCTCCTATAATTCACCCCTCCACTTT. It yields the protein CASSEWSSYNSPLHF.

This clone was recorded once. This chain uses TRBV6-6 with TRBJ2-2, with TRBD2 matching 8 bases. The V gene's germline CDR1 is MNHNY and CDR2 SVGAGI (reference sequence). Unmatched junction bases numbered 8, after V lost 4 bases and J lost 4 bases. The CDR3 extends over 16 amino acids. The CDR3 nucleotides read TGTGCCAGCAGTTCCCTCTGGGCGGGAGGCACCGGGGAGCTGTTTTTT. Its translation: CASSSLWAGGTGELFF.

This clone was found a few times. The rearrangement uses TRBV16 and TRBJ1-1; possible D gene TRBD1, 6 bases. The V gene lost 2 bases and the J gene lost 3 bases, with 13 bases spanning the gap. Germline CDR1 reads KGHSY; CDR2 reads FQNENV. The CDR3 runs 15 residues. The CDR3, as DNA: TGTGCCAGCAGCCAAGGTCGGGGGGCGGACACTGAAGCTTTCTTT. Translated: CASSQGRGADTEAFF.

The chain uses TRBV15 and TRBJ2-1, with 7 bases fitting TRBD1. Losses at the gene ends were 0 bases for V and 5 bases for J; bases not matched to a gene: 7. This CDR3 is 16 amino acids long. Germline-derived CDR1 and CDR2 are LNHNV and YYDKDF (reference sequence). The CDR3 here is CATSRDRLGGHNEQFF. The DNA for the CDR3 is TGTGCCACCAGCAGAGATCGGCTAGGGGGCCACAATGAGCAGTTCTTC.

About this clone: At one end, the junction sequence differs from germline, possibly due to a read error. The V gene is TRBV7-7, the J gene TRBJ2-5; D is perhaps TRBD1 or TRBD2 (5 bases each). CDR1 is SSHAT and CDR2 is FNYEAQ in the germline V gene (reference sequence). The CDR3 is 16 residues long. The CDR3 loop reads CASSLGVPGAEETQYF. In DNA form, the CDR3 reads TGTGCTAGCAGCTTAGGGGTACCCGGGGCCGAAGAGACCCAGTACTTC.

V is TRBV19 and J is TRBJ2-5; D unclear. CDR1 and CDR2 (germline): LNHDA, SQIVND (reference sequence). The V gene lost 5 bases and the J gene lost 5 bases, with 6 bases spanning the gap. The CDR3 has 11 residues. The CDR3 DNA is TGTGCCAGTAGTGTGGGGGAGACCCAGTACTTC. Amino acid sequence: CASSVGETQYF.

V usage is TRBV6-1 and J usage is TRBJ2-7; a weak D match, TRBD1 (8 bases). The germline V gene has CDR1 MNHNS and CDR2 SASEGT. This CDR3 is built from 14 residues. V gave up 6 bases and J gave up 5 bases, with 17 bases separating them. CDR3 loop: CASRGGQGADEQYF. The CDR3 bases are TGTGCCAGCAGGGGGGGGCAGGGGGCAGACGAGCAGTACTTC.

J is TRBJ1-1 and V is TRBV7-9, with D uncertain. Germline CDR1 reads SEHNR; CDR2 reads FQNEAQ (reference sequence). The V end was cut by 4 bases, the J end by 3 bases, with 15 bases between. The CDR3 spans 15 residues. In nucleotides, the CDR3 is TGTGCCAGCAGCTCCCTGACTGGAAGATACACTGAAGCTTTCTTT. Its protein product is CASSSLTGRYTEAFF.